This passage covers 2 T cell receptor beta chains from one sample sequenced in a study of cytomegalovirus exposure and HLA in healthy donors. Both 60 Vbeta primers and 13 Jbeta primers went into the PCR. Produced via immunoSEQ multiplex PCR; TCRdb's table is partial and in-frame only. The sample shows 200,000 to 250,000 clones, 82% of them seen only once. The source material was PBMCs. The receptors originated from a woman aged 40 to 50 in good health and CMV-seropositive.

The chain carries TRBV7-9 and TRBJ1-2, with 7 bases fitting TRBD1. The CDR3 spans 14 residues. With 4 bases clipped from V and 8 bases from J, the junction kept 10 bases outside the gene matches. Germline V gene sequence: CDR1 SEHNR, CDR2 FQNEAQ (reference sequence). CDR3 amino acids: CASSSTGVSGGYTF. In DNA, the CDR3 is TGTGCCAGCAGCTCTACAGGGGTCTCGGGAGGCTACACCTTC.

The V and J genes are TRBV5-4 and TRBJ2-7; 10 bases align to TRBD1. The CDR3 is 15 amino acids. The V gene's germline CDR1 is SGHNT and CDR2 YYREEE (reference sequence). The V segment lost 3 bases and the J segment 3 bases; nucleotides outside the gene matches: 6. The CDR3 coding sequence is TGTGCCAGCAGCTCTCCGGGACAGGGGCACTACGAGCAGTACTTC. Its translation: CASSSPGQGHYEQYF.